The 9 T cell receptor beta chains reported below all come from one sample, sequenced in a study of blood T cell repertoires in COVID-19. Method: immunoSEQ multiplex PCR; TCRdb's copy keeps in-frame clones and lacks some. The sample includes about 200,000 clones, nearly 90% of them seen just once. The sample consisted of peripheral blood. The source of these receptors is a man between 60 and 75 years old with active or convalescent COVID-19.

Here the CDR3 reads CASSQEGRRRGAPNTEAFF. Here the CDR3 DNA reads TGTGCCAGCAGCCAAGAGGGGAGGAGAAGAGGGGCGCCCAACACTGAAGCTTTCTTT. V gene TRBV14 combines with J gene TRBJ1-1, with a weak D call TRBD1 (5 bases). CDR1 SGHDN and CDR2 FVKESK come from the germline V gene. CDR3 length equals 19 residues. Trimming shortened V by 0 bases and J by 2 bases, and 22 bases separated the two germline ends.

This chain joins TRBV25-1 and TRBJ2-1; 11 bases map to TRBD2. Trimming removed 6 bases from V and 9 bases from J; junction bases left unmatched: 10. This CDR3 region has 15 residues. Germline CDR1 reads MGHDK; CDR2 reads SYGVNS. CDR3 DNA: TGTGCCAGCAGACTAGCGGGGGTATCATTGAGTGAGCAGTTCTTC. Encoded protein: CASRLAGVSLSEQFF.

The chain combines TRBV7-9 with TRBJ1-3; TRBD1 aligns across 8 bases. Per germline, CDR1 SEHNR and CDR2 FQNEAQ (reference sequence). V shed 5 bases and J 3 bases; nucleotides not matched to a gene: 9. The CDR3 extends over 16 amino acids. CDR3 nucleotide sequence: TGTGCCAGCAGCCCTCCACAGGGGGATTATGGAAACACCATATATTTT. Translating it yields CASSPPQGDYGNTIYF.

About this clone: Other DNA sequences within the sample encode an identical CDR3. The rearrangement joins TRBV6-6 to TRBJ1-1; 8 nucleotides align to TRBD1. CDR3 length: 13 amino acids. J lost 1 base, V lost 6 bases, and 1 base had no gene match. Germline loops: CDR1 MNHNY, CDR2 SVGAGI (reference sequence). The CDR3: CASRDRANTEAFF. The CDR3 DNA is TGTGCCAGCAGGGACAGGGCGAACACTGAAGCTTTCTTT.

This clone was observed a handful of times. The J gene is TRBJ2-3, the V gene TRBV4-1; D remains unclear. V lost 1 base, J lost 2 bases, and 16 bases lay in between. CDR1 and CDR2 from the germline V gene are MGHRA and YSYEKL. The CDR3 runs to 17 residues. The CDR3 loop reads CASSQVGRSLSTDTQYF. CDR3 coding DNA: TGCGCCAGCAGCCAAGTTGGCAGGTCCTTATCCACAGATACGCAGTATTTT.

The chain links TRBV7-3 to TRBJ1-2, with D tentatively TRBD1 (5 bases). The germline V and J ends were trimmed by 6 bases and 4 bases, with 15 bases remaining between them. The CDR3 consists of 14 residues. Germline V gene lookup returns CDR1 SGHTA and CDR2 FQGTGA. CDR3 region: CASSSTFRAYGYTF. CDR3 coding DNA: TGTGCCAGCAGTTCCACGTTCAGGGCCTATGGCTACACCTTC.

The chain joins TRBV18 to TRBJ1-3; weak D call: TRBD1 (6 bases). The CDR3 loop spans 14 amino acids. Trimming stripped 6 bases from V and 0 bases from J, with 9 bases between. Germline CDR1 KGHSH, CDR2 LQKENI. The chain's CDR3 is CASSQDSSGNTIYF. CDR3 nucleotides: TGTGCCAGCTCCCAGGACAGCTCTGGAAACACCATATATTTT.

This chain links TRBV7-2 with TRBJ2-3; maybe TRBD1 (5 bases). Germline V CDR1 and CDR2: SGHTA, FQGNSA. CDR3 length: 12 residues. CDR3 bases: TGTGGGGGCACCACTAGCACAGATACGCAGTATTTT. It encodes CGGTTSTDTQYF.

The sample holds one count of this clone. The CDR3 region has the DNA TGTGCCAGCAGCTTACAGGGGGCCGGGGAGCTGTTTTTT. Its protein is CASSLQGAGELFF. The rearrangement links TRBV13 to TRBJ2-2; 7 nucleotides agree with TRBD1. V lost 2 bases to trimming and J lost 6 bases; unmatched junction nucleotides: 0. CDR3 length: 13 amino acids. The germline V gene encodes CDR1 PRHDT and CDR2 FYEKMQ (reference sequence).